This T cell receptor beta chain appears in the sequencing data of a study of beta chain features in type 1 diabetes. Every isolated RNA sample was fully reverse transcribed, so sequencing captured expressed TCRB transcripts. Measured with immunoSEQ multiplex PCR; TCRdb has only the in-frame clones, and not every one. The sample lists about 650,000 clones; 12% were seen once. This CDR3 region has 15 residues. The germline V gene encodes CDR1 MNHEY and CDR2 SVGAGI. Trimming took off 2 bases at V and 0 bases at J, with 10 bases between the two ends. Findings and caveats of the study: Significant though moderate, a shortening of TCRB CDR3s appeared in all four CD4+ subsets of Type 1 diabetes patients.

As concerns this clone: The antigen remains unidentified.

The clonotype originates from a man aged 25 to 40 with type 1 diabetes. This sequence joins TRBV6-5 and TRBJ2-5; the D is unclear. Input material: naive CD4+ T cells from blood. DNA of the CDR3: TGTGCCAGCAGTTACGGCGCAGGAGACCAAGAGACCCAGTACTTC. Amino acid sequence: CASSYGAGDQETQYF.